Reported below is one T cell receptor (beta chain). Germline is not matched at one junction end, which may reflect a read error. For TCRbeta, the library was prepared with unique molecular identifiers. TCRdb used MiXCR to reprocess the PCR reads, holding one entry per CDR3 protein. The sample contains fewer than 550,000 distinct CDR3 sequences, about a tenth of which appear only once. The sample comes from a study of T-cell reconstitution after alpha-beta-depleted transplantation in children. The source was PBMCs from the stem cell graft donor, collected from the stem cell graft. The source of this sequence is a human donor who donated a stem cell graft to a child with acute myeloid leukemia.

The CDR3 sequence is CASSFDPNDTQCF. The DNA for the CDR3 is TGTGCCAGCAGCTTCGACCCGAATGACACCCAGTGCTTC. The chain combines TRBV7-9 with TRBJ2-5; D is unresolved. This CDR3 has 13 residues. Germline assignment: CDR1 SEHNR and CDR2 FQNEAQ (reference sequence).